The present entry profiles one TCR beta chain with its context. Its matching antigen is unknown. Looked up from germline, CDR1 is SGHVS and CDR2 is FQNEAQ. The V and J ends lost 1 base and 5 bases respectively, with 17 bases between them. The CDR3 runs 16 residues. Only in-frame clones appear in the TCRdb table, and some are missing; sequencing was by immunoSEQ multiplex PCR. The sample shows 300,000 to 350,000 clones, 73% of them seen only once. The sample belongs to a study of shared clonotypes between healthy human individuals. Looking at the study overall: Every donor yielded three CD4 naive, three CD4 memory, two CD8 naive and one CD8 memory plate. Whole-study findings and limits: Larger estimated richness was generally seen in naive subsets than in memory subsets.

The material sequenced was memory CD4+ T cells sorted from blood. Subset reported: CD45RA-negative fraction. The receptor was derived from a man aged 25-45 years in good health. This chain joins TRBV7-8 and TRBJ1-2, with D possibly TRBD1 on 5 matching bases. This CDR3 is CASSLVLGVRQYGYTF. The CDR3 DNA sequence: TGTGCCAGCAGCTTAGTTTTGGGGGTACGGCAATATGGCTACACCTTC.